This T cell receptor beta chain is from a study of neurological immune-mediated disorders. Germline lookup yields CDR1 LNHDA and CDR2 SQIVND (reference sequence). V dropped 3 bases and J dropped 0 bases, with 9 bases sitting between them. This CDR3 is built from 16 residues. Every sequencing run generated over 170 million TCR-beta sequences from 15-18 subjects. TCRdb redid the calling of the 5' RACE reads with MiXCR, one entry per CDR3 protein. This sample has approximately 58,000 distinct CDR3 sequences; approximately 10% occur once, and the top ten carry approximately 1.8%. A total of 2 million PBMCs stored at -80 degrees C provided the unsorted libraries.

The clonotype was recovered from a man in his fifties or sixties in good health. V and J are TRBV19 and TRBJ2-6; unclear D gene. Sequenced: PBMCs. The CDR3 DNA is TGTGCCAGTAGTATGAGACACCCCTCTGGGGCCAACGTCCTGACTTTC. Translation: CASSMRHPSGANVLTF.